The sample holds a few counts of the clone carrying this TCR beta chain. This record comes from a study of control samples from healthy donors and cancer patients. This CDR3 region has 13 residues. Trimming took 5 bases from V and 5 from J, leaving 12 bases between them. The V gene's germline CDR1 is SNHLY and CDR2 FYNNEI. Repertoires were generated with immunoSEQ multiplex PCR, while TCRdb's copy carries only in-frame clones and drops some. The data show roughly 130,000 clones, 75% to 95% seen once. Specimen: blood. This TCR was sampled from a man younger than 35 in good health. The rearrangement links TRBV2 to TRBJ1-1, with D tentatively TRBD1 (6 bases). The CDR3 loop is CASSLTGQTEAFF. DNA for the CDR3: TGTGCCAGCAGTCTGACCGGACAGACTGAAGCTTTCTTT.